The 20 T cell receptor beta chains given below trace back to one sample, sequenced in a study of T-cell reconstitution after alpha-beta-depleted transplantation in children. Unique molecular identifiers were used to barcode this TCRbeta library. TCRdb reprocessed the PCR reads via MiXCR and lists one record per CDR3 protein. The sample records hundreds of thousands of distinct CDR3 sequences, over 10% being singletons. The sequences come from PBMCs, mostly from graft donor cells, collected 360 days after TCRalphabeta/CD19-depleted stem cell transplant. Receptor source: a male patient younger than 18 who had a stem cell transplant for acute myeloid leukemia, so the T cells may come from the graft donor.

The chain is built from TRBV28 and TRBJ1-2; no firm D call. Between the trimmed V and J ends, which lost 6 bases and 2 bases, there was a span of 10 bases. The CDR3 loop spans 13 amino acids. CDR1 is MDHEN, CDR2 SYDVKM, per germline. The CDR3 here is CASRRNGNYGYTF. The CDR3 DNA follows: TGTGCCAGCAGACGGAACGGGAACTATGGCTACACCTTC.

This clonotype was found a few times. V usage is TRBV7-6 and J usage is TRBJ2-7, with D tentatively TRBD1 (6 bases). V shed 1 base and J shed 1 base, with 11 bases lying between them. The length of the CDR3 is 15 residues. Germline V gene sequence: CDR1 SGHVS, CDR2 FNYEAQ. CDR3 DNA: TGTGCCAGCAGCTTAGAGGCCAGGGGATCCTACGAGCAGTACTTC. It translates to CASSLEARGSYEQYF.

This clonotype was seen only a few times. V and J are TRBV24-1 and TRBJ2-1, with D hard to call. Trimming removed 4 bases from V and 13 bases from J, with 4 bases in between. The CDR3 length is 9 residues. In germline, CDR1 is KGHDR, CDR2 SFDVKD. CDR3 in DNA: TGTGCCACCAGTGACACCCAGTTCTTC. This gives the protein CATSDTQFF.

V and J are TRBV9 and TRBJ2-7, with TRBD2 matching over 8 bases. The CDR3 consists of 14 residues. V lost 2 bases and J lost 5; bases outside the gene matches: 6. The V gene's germline CDR1 is SGDLS and CDR2 YYNGEE. The CDR3 DNA follows: TGTGCCAGCAGCGTCGGGACTAGTTTTAACGAGCAGTACTTC. Its translation is CASSVGTSFNEQYF.

This clonotype was seen a few times. The genes are TRBV15 and TRBJ2-2; TRBD2 agrees at 7 bases. From germline, CDR1 is LNHNV and CDR2 YYDKDF (reference sequence). J lost 4 bases, V lost 1 base, and 9 bases had no gene match. The CDR3 runs 17 residues. DNA of the CDR3: TGTGCCACCAGCAGAGGGGGTCTAGCGGATTTCACCGGGGAGCTGTTTTTT. It yields the protein CATSRGGLADFTGELFF.

This clonotype has only a few counts. The gene calls are TRBV30 and TRBJ1-1; 10 nucleotides agree with TRBD1. The ends lost 0 bases at V and 10 bases at J; junction bases unmatched: 5. The germline gives CDR1 GTSNPN, CDR2 SVGIG (reference sequence). This CDR3 region has 13 residues. The DNA for the CDR3 is TGTGCCTGGAGTGTATGGGGGACAGGGGTAGCTTTCTTT. Its protein is CAWSVWGTGVAFF.

This clonotype was observed at least ten times. The chain has TRBV5-1 and TRBJ2-3; tentative D call: TRBD2 (6 bases). Looked up from germline, CDR1 is SGHRS and CDR2 is YFSETQ. CDR3 length: 15 amino acids. V shed 2 bases and J shed 5 bases, with 15 bases lying between them. The CDR3 DNA follows: TGCGCCAGCAGCTTTGCGGCTAGCGACGGAGATACGCAGTATTTT. Translated: CASSFAASDGDTQYF.

The V and J genes are TRBV6-2 or TRBV6-3 and TRBJ2-7; perhaps TRBD1 as D (5 bases). V lost 2 bases and J lost 3, with 11 bases in between. Germline CDR1 MNHEY, CDR2 SVGEGT. This CDR3 comprises 14 residues. The CDR3 region has the DNA TGTGCCAGCAGTTACGCCAGGGTTGGCTACGAGCAGTACTTC. It specifies CASSYARVGYEQYF.

Many counts were recorded for this clonotype. J is TRBJ2-1 and V is TRBV9; D is unresolved. The CDR3 runs 12 residues. From germline, CDR1 is SGDLS and CDR2 YYNGEE. V lost 2 bases, J lost 6 bases, and 6 bases lay in between. CDR3 DNA: TGTGCCAGCAGCGTTACTTTCAATGAGCAGTTCTTC. Protein product: CASSVTFNEQFF.

The genes are TRBV20-1 and TRBJ1-5; 8 bases are a match to TRBD1. V shed 1 base, J shed 3 bases, and the junction held 2 bases outside the gene matches. Germline V lookup: CDR1 DFQATT, CDR2 SNEGSKA (reference sequence). This CDR3 comprises 14 residues. DNA for the CDR3: TGCAGTGCTAGAGGGGACAGGCACAATCAGCCCCAGCATTTT. This sequence encodes CSARGDRHNQPQHF.

The J gene is TRBJ2-5, the V gene TRBV10-3; no clear D. V lost 4 bases, J lost 4 bases, and 10 bases lay in between. Germline values: CDR1 ENHRY, CDR2 SYGVKD. This CDR3 region has 13 residues. CDR3: CAISGDVGETQYF. The CDR3, as DNA: TGTGCCATCAGTGGAGACGTGGGAGAGACCCAGTACTTC.

This chain links TRBV6-5 with TRBJ2-7; 9 bases map to TRBD2. The germline CDR1 and CDR2 sequences are MNHEY and SVGAGI. Trimming removed 2 bases from V and 2 bases from J; junction bases left unmatched: 10. The CDR3 is 17 residues long. CDR3 coding DNA: TGTGCCAGCAGTTACACCCTGACTAGCGGTTTTCCCTACGAGCAGTACTTC. It specifies CASSYTLTSGFPYEQYF.

The chain uses TRBV5-5 and TRBJ2-3; the match to TRBD1 covers 9 bases. J was trimmed by 3 bases and V by 2 bases; bases with no gene match: 10. The CDR3 length is 17 residues. From germline, CDR1 is SGHKS and CDR2 YYEKEE (reference sequence). The CDR3 loop reads CASSFGLYRGLTDTQYF. CDR3 coding DNA: TGTGCCAGCAGCTTTGGCCTGTACAGGGGGCTGACAGATACGCAGTATTTT.

This clonotype is a singleton in its sample. V usage is TRBV4-3 and J usage is TRBJ2-7; TRBD1 is a possible D gene (6 bases). V was cut by 0 bases and J by 2 bases, with 11 bases left in between. CDR3 length: 15 residues. Germline CDR1 and CDR2: LGHNA and YSLEER. The CDR3 bases are TGCGCCAGCAGCCAAGATCAGGGGCTGGCCTACGAGCAGTACTTC. Its translation is CASSQDQGLAYEQYF.

This clonotype has a handful of counts. The chain combines TRBV21-1 with TRBJ2-3; the table's D call, TRBD2, has no DNA check behind it. TRBV21-1 is labeled a pseudogene. CDR3 length equals 19 residues. CDR3 loop: CASPREEREGEAYIDTQYF. CDR3 in DNA: TGTGCCAGCCCAAGGGAGGAGCGGGAGGGAGAGGCTTATATCGATACGCAGTATTTT.

The chain has TRBV20-1 and TRBJ2-1; D not resolved. CDR3 length equals 12 residues. Looked up from germline, CDR1 is DFQATT and CDR2 is SNEGSKA (reference sequence). V was clipped by 1 base and J by 5 bases, with 6 bases between them. The CDR3 loop reads CSARVPHNEQFF. The CDR3 DNA follows: TGCAGTGCTAGAGTACCTCACAATGAGCAGTTCTTC.

The table lists this clonotype with a few counts. This sequence joins TRBV3-1 and TRBJ1-2; 9 bases match TRBD1. The trim removed 5 bases at V and 6 bases at J, leaving 4 bases unmatched. CDR1 is LGHDT and CDR2 is YNNKEL in the germline V gene (reference sequence). This CDR3 region has 13 residues. CDR3 loop: CASSWRQGDGYTF. CDR3 in DNA: TGTGCCAGCAGCTGGCGACAGGGGGATGGCTACACCTTC.

This sequence joins TRBV28 and TRBJ2-7, with D perhaps TRBD1 (6 bases). V lost 7 bases to trimming and J lost 4 bases, with 11 bases between them. The CDR3 spans 12 residues. Germline CDR1 and CDR2: MDHEN and SYDVKM. CDR3 residues: CASTPDSYEQYF. The CDR3 DNA follows: TGTGCCAGCACCCCGGACAGTTACGAGCAGTACTTC.

The genes are TRBV20-1 and TRBJ2-1, with a weak D call TRBD2 (7 bases). Germline CDR1 and CDR2: DFQATT and SNEGSKA (reference sequence). This CDR3 contains 14 residues. V gave up 1 base and J gave up 9 bases, with 16 bases separating them. The DNA of the CDR3 is TGCAGTGCTAGAGTGGGGCCAGGGGAGGGTGAGCAGTTCTTC. Protein: CSARVGPGEGEQFF.

This clonotype was seen a few times. The chain couples TRBV6-4 to TRBJ1-1, with 9 positions matching TRBD1. The CDR3 contains 12 residues. Trimming removed 3 bases from V and 8 bases from J; junction bases left unmatched: 1. CDR1 and CDR2 (germline): MRHNA, SNTAGT. Here the CDR3 reads CASSDGTGEAFF. CDR3 coding DNA: TGTGCCAGCAGTGATGGGACAGGGGAAGCTTTCTTT.